These 9 T cell receptor beta chains were all obtained from the same sample, sequenced in a study of T cells in Graves' hyperthyroidism and ophthalmopathy. There were TCR beta CDR3 regions amplified from RNA transcripts. RT-PCR in the first round (using the HTBI primer set) targeted the TCR CDR3. Via MiXCR, TCRdb re-called the multiplex PCR reads, giving one row per CDR3 protein. In the table there are about 600,000 distinct CDR3 sequences, about 16% of which are singletons. Material: blood. Every receptor here comes from a woman aged 40 to 50 with Graves' ophthalmopathy.

The genes are TRBV10-3 and TRBJ2-2; 7 bases line up with TRBD2. Looked up from germline, CDR1 is ENHRY and CDR2 is SYGVKD. The CDR3 loop spans 14 amino acids. With 8 bases clipped from V and 5 bases from J, the junction kept 8 bases outside the gene matches. CDR3 residues: CAISSTSTTGELFF. For the CDR3, the DNA is TGTGCCATCTCCTCGACTAGCACTACCGGGGAGCTGTTTTTT.

The chain carries TRBV15 and TRBJ2-1; 7 bases align to TRBD2. Germline V gene sequence: CDR1 LNHNV, CDR2 YYDKDF (reference sequence). J lost 8 bases, V lost 0 bases, and 22 bases had no gene match. The CDR3 is made up of 20 amino acids. CDR3 sequence: CATSRDGGKRLAGSYDEQFF. CDR3 DNA sequence: TGTGCCACCAGCAGAGATGGGGGAAAGAGACTAGCCGGGTCGTATGATGAGCAGTTCTTC.

V gene TRBV3-1 combines with J gene TRBJ2-6; 8 nucleotides agree with TRBD1. The CDR3 loop spans 19 amino acids. Germline V gives CDR1 LGHDT, CDR2 YNNKEL (reference sequence). Unmatched junction bases numbered 13, after V lost 6 bases and J lost 0 bases. The CDR3 coding sequence is TGTGCCAGCAGTCATCCCTCCAGGGGGCTCTCCTCTGGGGCCAACGTCCTGACTTTC. Translating it yields CASSHPSRGLSSGANVLTF.

The sample holds many counts of this clonotype. The gene calls are TRBV5-1 and TRBJ2-7; 8 positions match TRBD2. V shed 3 bases, J shed 5 bases, and the junction held 7 bases outside the gene matches. Germline CDR1 SGHRS, CDR2 YFSETQ. The CDR3 runs to 14 residues. The chain's CDR3 is CASSWGTSGNEQYF. CDR3 nucleotides: TGCGCCAGCAGCTGGGGGACTAGTGGTAACGAGCAGTACTTC.

This clonotype was seen many times. As DNA, the CDR3 is TGTGCCACCAAGGGACAGACGAACACCGGGGAGCTGTTTTTT. Translated: CATKGQTNTGELFF. The chain couples TRBV2 to TRBJ2-2; 7 nucleotides match TRBD1. This CDR3 is built from 14 residues. V lost 10 bases, J lost 0 bases, and 5 bases stayed unmatched. In germline, CDR1 is SNHLY, CDR2 FYNNEI.

This clonotype was seen only once. CDR3 bases: TGTGCCAGTAGTATAGCATCGGGGGCGTACCCCGGATACAATGAGCAGTTCTTC. Translating gives CASSIASGAYPGYNEQFF. The chain carries TRBV19 and TRBJ2-1; tentatively, D is TRBD1 or TRBD2 (6 bases each). The CDR3 is made up of 18 amino acids. Trimming took 1 base from V and 4 from J, leaving 20 bases between them. Germline CDR1 reads LNHDA; CDR2 reads SQIVND (reference sequence).

This chain links TRBV6-5 with TRBJ1-5, with D possibly being TRBD1 (6 bases). The CDR3 is made up of 15 amino acids. Trimming left V 2 bases short and J 0 bases short, with 8 bases between. CDR1 and CDR2 (germline): MNHEY, SVGAGI. The DNA of the CDR3 is TGTGCCAGCAGTTACACAGGGAATAGCAATCAGCCCCAGCATTTT. Protein product: CASSYTGNSNQPQHF.

This clonotype was observed many times. The CDR3 nucleotides are TGTGCCAGCAGTTACTTCAGGGAATCCGGGGAGCTGTTTTTT. This sequence encodes CASSYFRESGELFF. The chain recombines TRBV6-5 with TRBJ2-2, with a tentative D call TRBD1 (5 bases). Germline V lookup: CDR1 MNHEY, CDR2 SVGAGI. Deletions cut 1 base from V and 6 bases from J, with 9 bases between. The CDR3 loop spans 14 amino acids.

This clonotype turned up a few times. V gene TRBV29-1 combines with J gene TRBJ1-2; weak D call: TRBD1 (5 bases). The CDR3 has 11 amino acids. The germline gives CDR1 SQVTM, CDR2 ANQGSEA. V was trimmed by 5 bases and J by 4 bases, leaving 8 bases between them. This chain's CDR3 is CSVRDGYGYTF. In DNA, the CDR3 is TGCAGCGTTAGGGACGGCTATGGCTACACCTTC.